A single sample gave rise to the 32 T cell receptor beta chains below, sequenced in a study of cytomegalovirus exposure and HLA in healthy donors. The PCR ran on 60 Vbeta and 13 Jbeta primers. Data came from immunoSEQ multiplex PCR; TCRdb stores just in-frame clones and leaves some out. The table includes 100,000 or so clones, roughly 75% detected once. Material for sequencing was PBMCs. These receptors originate from a male donor in good health and CMV-seropositive.

This clone was detected once. The chain is built from TRBV2 and TRBJ1-4; D gene uncertain. There are 14 residues in the CDR3. Trimming took 8 bases from V and 0 from J, leaving 10 bases between them. CDR1 is SNHLY, CDR2 FYNNEI, per germline. The CDR3 DNA sequence: TGTGCCAGCGAGGACTATACAACTAATGAAAAACTGTTTTTT. Its translation: CASEDYTTNEKLFF.

The chain recombines TRBV5-5 with TRBJ1-2, with D maybe TRBD1 (5 bases). CDR1 SGHKS and CDR2 YYEKEE come from the germline V gene (reference sequence). V lost 1 base, J lost 3 bases, and 7 bases lay in between. CDR3 size: 13 residues. CDR3 residues: CASSLWGDYGYTF. Here the CDR3 DNA reads TGTGCCAGCAGCTTGTGGGGGGACTATGGCTACACCTTC.

The V gene is TRBV2, the J gene TRBJ1-6, with TRBD1 matching over 8 bases. The CDR3 is 14 residues long. CDR1 is SNHLY, CDR2 FYNNEI, per germline. V dropped 9 bases and J dropped 6; count of bases not matched to a gene: 7. CDR3 coding DNA: TGTGCCAGTTCGGACAGGGTGGGTAATTCACCCCTCCACTTT. Encoded protein: CASSDRVGNSPLHF.

The rearrangement joins TRBV4-3 to TRBJ1-4; D uncertain. Germline lookup yields CDR1 LGHNA and CDR2 YSLEER. Trimming removed 0 bases from V and 8 bases from J, with 13 bases in between. The CDR3 runs 15 residues. This chain's CDR3 is CASSQDNPSREKLFF. CDR3 nucleotides: TGCGCCAGCAGCCAAGATAACCCCTCCAGGGAAAAACTGTTTTTT.

This clone turned up a few times. The chain is built from TRBV9 and TRBJ1-1; 10 nucleotides match TRBD1. V dropped 4 bases and J dropped 4; count of bases not matched to a gene: 10. Germline V gene sequence: CDR1 SGDLS, CDR2 YYNGEE. This CDR3 has 16 residues. CDR3 bases: TGTGCCAGCAGCCCGGGACAGGGGTGGAGGGGCACTGAAGCTTTCTTT. It encodes CASSPGQGWRGTEAFF.

The gene calls are TRBV11-2 and TRBJ2-3; 13 bases match TRBD2. Per germline, CDR1 SGHAT and CDR2 FQNNGV. V trimming: 6 bases; J trimming: 6 bases; junction bases outside the gene matches: 9. CDR3 length equals 16 residues. The CDR3 DNA reads as TGTGCCAGCAGAGCACTAGCGGGGGGGCTGGCGGATACGCAGTATTTT. Translation gives CASRALAGGLADTQYF.

The genes are TRBV5-1 and TRBJ2-5; the D gene is possibly TRBD2 (5 bases). The V and J ends lost 0 bases and 5 bases respectively, with 20 bases between them. Per germline, CDR1 SGHRS and CDR2 YFSETQ. The CDR3 covers 17 residues. The CDR3: CASSLAGIASSRETQYF. The CDR3 DNA sequence: TGCGCCAGCAGCTTGGCCGGGATAGCTAGTTCTCGGGAGACCCAGTACTTC.

V gene TRBV2 combines with J gene TRBJ2-7, with a tentative D call TRBD2 (6 bases). The length of the CDR3 is 15 residues. Deletions cut 3 bases from V and 0 bases from J, with 12 bases between. Per germline, CDR1 SNHLY and CDR2 FYNNEI. CDR3 nucleotide sequence: TGTGCCAGCAGTGATGGGCGGGGCGGCTCCTACGAGCAGTACTTC. It is translated as CASSDGRGGSYEQYF.

This clone was counted between two and nine times. In nucleotides, the CDR3 is TGTGCCTGGAGTGTACAGGGGAACGAGCAGTACTTC. It specifies CAWSVQGNEQYF. The chain is built from TRBV30 and TRBJ2-7; 7 bases match TRBD1. J was trimmed by 5 bases and V by 0 bases; bases with no gene match: 1. The CDR3 has 12 residues. Germline-derived CDR1 and CDR2 are GTSNPN and SVGIG (reference sequence).

This chain's CDR3 is CASSFGGLDYGYTF. The CDR3 DNA reads TGTGCCAGCAGCTTCGGGGGGCTGGACTATGGCTACACCTTC. V and J are TRBV7-9 and TRBJ1-2; tentative D call: TRBD1 (6 bases). Trimming took 3 bases from V and 3 from J, leaving 11 bases between them. Per the germline V gene, CDR1 is SEHNR and CDR2 is FQNEAQ (reference sequence). The CDR3 consists of 14 residues.

This clone was detected only once. The rearrangement joins TRBV7-7 to TRBJ2-2; possible D gene TRBD2, 6 bases. The germline gives CDR1 SSHAT, CDR2 FNYEAQ (reference sequence). The CDR3 is 15 residues long. The V end lost 5 bases, the J end lost 3 bases, and 13 bases lay between the germline ends. In nucleotides, the CDR3 is TGTGCCAGCAGCCCGCTCGGGGGAGACACCGGGGAGCTGTTTTTT. It specifies CASSPLGGDTGELFF.

This clone was seen only a few times. The chain employs TRBV7-8 and TRBJ1-5; D is unresolved. From germline, CDR1 is SGHVS and CDR2 FQNEAQ. The CDR3 runs to 12 residues. Trimming shortened V by 4 bases and J by 6 bases, and 7 bases separated the two germline ends. DNA of the CDR3: TGTGCCAGCAGCTCATCGGGTCAGCCCCAGCATTTT. This encodes CASSSSGQPQHF.

The chain links TRBV4-3 to TRBJ2-5; D unclear. V was shortened by 3 bases and J by 1 base, with 9 bases between the two germline ends. The CDR3 loop spans 14 amino acids. In germline, CDR1 is LGHNA, CDR2 YSLEER. The CDR3, as DNA: TGCGCCAGCAGCCAGTTGGTACTCCAAGAGACCCAGTACTTC. Residues: CASSQLVLQETQYF.

The V and J genes are TRBV5-1 and TRBJ1-1; TRBD1 aligns across 7 bases. The CDR3 spans 12 residues. The V gene's germline CDR1 is SGHRS and CDR2 YFSETQ. V lost 4 bases, J lost 11 bases, and 8 bases stayed unmatched. For the CDR3, the DNA is TGCGCCAGCAGCCCGACAGGGTTTAGGGCTTTCTTT. It yields the protein CASSPTGFRAFF.

V and J are TRBV27 and TRBJ2-3; D not certain. The CDR3 has 13 amino acids. The germline V and J ends were trimmed by 3 bases and 5 bases, with 9 bases remaining between them. Germline CDR1 MNHEY, CDR2 SMNVEV (reference sequence). As DNA, the CDR3 is TGTGCCAGCAGTTTGCGTCTGTTAGATACGCAGTATTTT. Translating it yields CASSLRLLDTQYF.

The V call is TRBV4-2, the J call TRBJ2-7; tentative D call: TRBD2 (5 bases). CDR1 is LGHNA and CDR2 is YNFKEQ in the germline V gene. Trimming pared 1 base from V and 3 bases from J, leaving 7 bases between. The CDR3 runs to 13 residues. CDR3 DNA sequence: TGTGCCAGCAGCCAAGCCCGGGACTACGAGCAGTACTTC. Amino acids: CASSQARDYEQYF.

This chain uses TRBV25-1 with TRBJ2-6; D unresolved. CDR1 and CDR2 from the germline V gene are MGHDK and SYGVNS. The CDR3 length is 14 residues. V dropped 8 bases and J dropped 0 bases, with 8 bases sitting between them. The CDR3 protein is CASGTVSGANVLTF. The CDR3 nucleotides are TGTGCCAGCGGTACAGTCTCTGGGGCCAACGTCCTGACTTTC.

The chain carries TRBV11-3 and TRBJ2-7, with D perhaps TRBD1 (5 bases). The CDR3 has 14 residues. The germline V gene encodes CDR1 SGHNT and CDR2 YENEEA. V lost 2 bases and J lost 0, with 8 bases in between. The chain's CDR3 is CASSLRGHSYEQYF. The DNA for the CDR3 is TGTGCCAGCAGCTTAAGAGGACACTCCTACGAGCAGTACTTC. Combining the CDR3 with reference TRBV11-3 and TRBJ2-7 gives the whole variable domain EAGVVQSPRYKIIEKKQPVAFWCNPISGHNTLYWYLQNLGQGPELLIRYENEEAVDDSQLPKDRFSAERLKGVDSTLKIQPAELGDSAVYLCASSLRGHSYEQYFGPGTRLTVT.

The chain couples TRBV19 to TRBJ2-7; 8 bases fit TRBD1. The CDR3 sequence is 12 residues long. The junction had 1 base not matched to a gene; V was cut back by 8 bases and J by 1 base. The germline CDR1 and CDR2 sequences are LNHDA and SQIVND (reference sequence). CDR3 in amino acids: CASGQGSYEQYF. CDR3 bases: TGTGCCAGTGGACAGGGTTCCTACGAGCAGTACTTC.

The chain is built from TRBV30 and TRBJ1-6; tentatively, D is TRBD1 (6 bases). V shed 0 bases and J shed 13 bases, with 16 bases lying between them. The germline V gene has CDR1 GTSNPN and CDR2 SVGIG (reference sequence). The CDR3 contains 14 residues. CDR3 region: CAWSVFAGRGPLHF. The DNA for the CDR3 is TGTGCCTGGAGTGTATTTGCGGGGAGGGGGCCCCTCCACTTT.

This clone was observed a handful of times. The rearrangement uses TRBV2 and TRBJ1-1; 8 bases are shared with TRBD1. The CDR3 runs 14 residues. Germline-derived CDR1 and CDR2 are SNHLY and FYNNEI. Trimming took 7 bases from V and 4 from J; bases not matched to a gene: 8. The CDR3 sequence is CASTYTGGGTEAFF. In DNA form, the CDR3 reads TGTGCCAGCACCTATACAGGGGGTGGCACTGAAGCTTTCTTT.

CDR3 DNA: TGTGCCAGCAGCCTGGGACTGGTGAATGGCGGGTCACCCCTCCACTTT. This codes for CASSLGLVNGGSPLHF. V gene TRBV14 combines with J gene TRBJ1-6, with a tentative D call TRBD1 (5 bases). The CDR3 has 16 amino acids. The germline V gene encodes CDR1 SGHDN and CDR2 FVKESK. V was pared by 4 bases and J by 10 bases, with 20 bases between.

The V gene is TRBV5-1, the J gene TRBJ2-1, with 7 bases that match TRBD2. Germline assignment: CDR1 SGHRS and CDR2 YFSETQ. This CDR3 contains 15 residues. V shed 3 bases, J shed 3 bases, and the junction held 6 bases outside the gene matches. The CDR3 nucleotides are TGCGCCAGCAGCTCCCAGCGGGGCGACTACAATGAGCAGTTCTTC. Amino acid sequence: CASSSQRGDYNEQFF.

This CDR3 reads CASSPSGQGIGNTIYF. Written as DNA, the CDR3 is TGTGCCAGCAGCCCTTCGGGACAGGGGATCGGAAACACCATATATTTT. The chain links TRBV7-3 to TRBJ1-3; 10 bases fit TRBD1. V shed 5 bases and J 4 bases; nucleotides not matched to a gene: 8. The CDR3 is 16 residues long. Germline V gives CDR1 SGHTA, CDR2 FQGTGA.

This chain uses TRBV12-5 with TRBJ2-2; D not certain. Trimming shortened V by 6 bases and J by 1 base, and 3 bases separated the two germline ends. The CDR3 length is 12 residues. Germline V gene lookup returns CDR1 LGHNT and CDR2 FRNRAP. CDR3 region: CASGQNTGELFF. For the CDR3, the DNA is TGTGCTAGTGGACAGAACACCGGGGAGCTGTTTTTT. The full variable domain, its missing parts supplied by reference TRBV12-5 and TRBJ2-2, is DARVTQTPRHKVTEMGQEVTMRCQPILGHNTVFWYRQTMMQGLELLAYFRNRAPLDDSGMPKDRFSAEMPDATLATLKIQPSEPRDSAVYFCASGQNTGELFFGEGSRLTVL.

This clone has only a few counts. This chain connects TRBV4-2 to TRBJ1-5; 10 positions agree with TRBD1. V shed 3 bases and J 5 bases; nucleotides not matched to a gene: 4. This CDR3 comprises 15 residues. The germline V gene encodes CDR1 LGHNA and CDR2 YNFKEQ. CDR3 residues: CASSQAGTGDQPQHF. CDR3 nucleotide sequence: TGTGCCAGCAGCCAGGCCGGGACAGGGGATCAGCCCCAGCATTTT.

The chain is built from TRBV7-2 and TRBJ2-7; 9 bases align to TRBD1. This CDR3 has 17 amino acids. CDR1 and CDR2 from the germline V gene are SGHTA and FQGNSA. V was pared by 5 bases and J by 2 bases, with 13 bases of the junction left unmatched. CDR3 DNA sequence: TGTGCCAGCAGCCAGGACAGGGGCCCCGGGAGGACCTACGAGCAGTACTTC. Its protein product is CASSQDRGPGRTYEQYF.

This clone was found once. This chain connects TRBV4-2 to TRBJ1-4; 12 bases are a match to TRBD1. The CDR3 has 19 residues. Germline V CDR1 and CDR2: LGHNA, YNFKEQ. The V and J ends lost 3 bases and 8 bases, in that order; junction bases with no gene match: 16. The CDR3 DNA is TGTGCCAGCAGCCATATTCCGGGACAGGGGGCGGAGGGGAGAGAAAAACTGTTTTTT. Translated: CASSHIPGQGAEGREKLFF.

This clone appeared once. CDR3 DNA sequence: TGTGCCAGCAGCATCACTAGCGGTACCGGGGAGCTGTTTTTT. Its protein is CASSITSGTGELFF. The V call is TRBV9, the J call TRBJ2-2; 8 nucleotides match TRBD2. The trim removed 4 bases at V and 5 bases at J, leaving 4 bases unmatched. The CDR3 runs to 14 residues. Looked up from germline, CDR1 is SGDLS and CDR2 is YYNGEE.

This rearrangement joins TRBV7-3 to TRBJ2-3; 7 bases line up with TRBD2. Germline values: CDR1 SGHTA, CDR2 FQGTGA. The CDR3 covers 16 residues. V gave up 2 bases and J gave up 2 bases; unmatched junction bases: 7. CDR3 in DNA: TGTGCCAGCAGCTTATTCGGCGGGGGAACCACAGATACGCAGTATTTT. This sequence encodes CASSLFGGGTTDTQYF.

The gene calls are TRBV11-2 and TRBJ1-2; possibly TRBD1 for D (5 bases). Trimming shortened V by 0 bases and J by 4 bases, and 9 bases separated the two germline ends. Germline CDR1 SGHAT, CDR2 FQNNGV. The CDR3 is 14 residues long. CDR3 DNA sequence: TGTGCCAGCAGCTTAGACGACAGTATCTATGGCTACACCTTC. Translated: CASSLDDSIYGYTF.

The V gene is TRBV5-4, the J gene TRBJ2-7, with a weak D call TRBD1 (6 bases). Germline values: CDR1 SGHNT, CDR2 YYREEE (reference sequence). This CDR3 region has 14 residues. Trimming removed 4 bases from V and 2 bases from J, with 13 bases in between. The CDR3 DNA is TGTGCCAGCAGCCCTATGAGGGGGACCTACGAGCAGTACTTC. Protein: CASSPMRGTYEQYF.